A selection of T cell receptor beta chains follows, all from one sample in a study of tumor T cells in aggressive B-cell lymphoma. Repertoires were generated with immunoSEQ multiplex PCR, while TCRdb's copy carries only in-frame clones and drops some. Here the sample spans approximately 5,600 clones, approximately 94% being singletons. The sample consisted of tumor tissue. Every receptor here comes from an adult with diffuse large B cell lymphoma. The CDR3 runs from the conserved cysteine through the conserved F or W. Each record gives: J gene, V gene, D gene, clone size, CDR3 protein, CDR3 DNA. D genes are given only for firm matches. The size entry is marked missing in some rows and otherwise reads once, few, many or a size class.

TRBJ1-1	TRBV7-9	TRBD1	-	CASSRDSTSEAFF	TGTGCCAGCAGCCGGGACAGTACTTCTGAAGCTTTCTTT
TRBJ2-7	TRBV4-1	TRBD1	-	CASSPRTGDYEQYF	TGCGCCAGCAGCCCCAGGACAGGGGACTACGAGCAGTACTTC
TRBJ1-1	TRBV19	-	-	CASTPWGDTEAFF	TGTGCCAGTACCCCCTGGGGGGACACTGAAGCTTTCTTT
TRBJ1-5	TRBV18	-	-	CASSNVGLRGGQPQHF	TGTGCCAGCTCAAACGTAGGGCTAAGGGGTGGTCAGCCCCAGCATTTT
TRBJ2-1	TRBV6-6	TRBD2	-	CASTKAGDLNNEQFF	TGTGCCAGCACCAAAGCGGGAGATCTGAACAATGAGCAGTTCTTC
TRBJ2-4	TRBV28	-	-	CASSSPGRQDIQYF	TGTGCCAGCAGTTCCCCAGGGCGGCAGGACATTCAGTACTTC
TRBJ2-5	TRBV5-1	TRBD1	-	CASSLAGQGGRETQYF	TGCGCCAGCAGCTTGGCCGGACAGGGGGGAAGGGAGACCCAGTACTTC
TRBJ1-1	TRBV7-9	-	-	CASSLSPVMNTEAFF	TGTGCCAGCAGCTTAAGCCCGGTTATGAACACTGAAGCTTTCTTT
TRBJ2-7	TRBV7-3	-	-	CASSLGQGGHYEQYF	TGTGCCAGCAGCTTAGGACAGGGAGGGCACTACGAGCAGTACTTC
TRBJ2-1	TRBV18	TRBD1	-	CASSPGGPRQGVYTHNEQFF	TGTGCCAGCTCACCCGGGGGTCCGCGACAGGGGGTTTACACACACAATGAGCAGTTCTTC
TRBJ1-1	TRBV30	-	-	CAWSYRENTEAFF	TGTGCCTGGAGTTACAGGGAGAACACTGAAGCTTTCTTT
TRBJ2-1	TRBV9	TRBD2	-	CASSVAGGAGGSYNEQFF	TGTGCCAGCAGCGTAGCGGGCGGCGCGGGGGGCTCCTACAATGAGCAGTTCTTC
TRBJ2-7	TRBV2	TRBD1	once	CASSESSRGNYEQYF	TGTGCCAGCAGTGAATCTTCCAGGGGGAACTACGAGCAGTACTTC
TRBJ2-7	TRBV4-3	TRBD1	-	CASSQLQGAPYEQYF	TGCGCCAGCAGCCAATTGCAGGGGGCCCCCTACGAGCAGTACTTC
TRBJ1-6	TRBV27	-	-	CASSSSPTGENSPLHF	TGTGCCAGCAGCTCAAGCCCGACAGGCGAAAATTCACCCCTCCACTTT
TRBJ2-1	TRBV25-1	TRBD2	-	CASSGLSGRAGGYNEQFF	TGTGCCAGCAGTGGGCTTAGCGGGAGGGCGGGTGGCTACAATGAGCAGTTCTTC
TRBJ1-1	TRBV18	TRBD1	-	CASSYRTGDTEAFF	TGTGCCAGCTCCTACCGCACAGGGGACACTGAAGCTTTCTTT
TRBJ2-1	TRBV25-1	TRBD1	once	CASSEWDSFDEQFF	TGTGCCAGCAGTGAGTGGGACAGTTTCGATGAGCAGTTCTTC
TRBJ2-6	TRBV10-3	TRBD2	-	CAISESTLRLAGGPGANVLTF	TGTGCCATCAGTGAGTCGACCCTCAGACTAGCGGGAGGGCCTGGGGCCAACGTCCTGACTTTC
TRBJ2-1	TRBV29-1	-	once	CSVGTSAPGSYNEQFF	TGCAGCGTTGGGACTTCGGCTCCTGGATCCTACAATGAGCAGTTCTTC
TRBJ1-1	TRBV2	-	-	CASRANGDTEAFF	TGTGCCAGCAGGGCTAACGGGGACACTGAAGCTTTCTTT
TRBJ2-4	TRBV7-3	-	-	CASSFGEQNIQYF	TGTGCCAGCAGCTTCGGGGAGCAAAACATTCAGTACTTC
TRBJ1-3	TRBV5-1	-	-	CASSLTQSLWSGNTIYF	TGCGCCAGCAGCTTGACACAGTCCCTTTGGTCTGGAAACACCATATATTTT
TRBJ2-7	TRBV5-6	TRBD2	-	CASRTTSGSYEQYF	TGTGCCAGTCGAACGACTAGCGGCTCCTACGAGCAGTACTTC
TRBJ1-5	TRBV28	TRBD1	-	CASRGRGGYSNQPQHF	TGTGCCAGCCGTGGTCGAGGGGGCTATAGCAATCAGCCCCAGCATTTT
TRBJ1-2	TRBV7-2	TRBD1	-	CASSLVTGNYGYTF	TGTGCCAGCAGCCTAGTGACAGGGAACTATGGCTACACCTTC
TRBJ1-2	TRBV18	-	-	CASSPLREAGAYGYTF	TGTGCCAGCTCACCACTCCGGGAAGCAGGGGCCTATGGCTACACCTTC
TRBJ1-5	TRBV15	-	-	CATSSITEPNQPQHF	TGTGCCACCAGCAGTATAACAGAGCCCAATCAGCCCCAGCATTTT
TRBJ1-6	TRBV19	-	-	CASSRGGTNSPLHF	TGTGCCAGTAGCCGCGGGGGAACGAATTCACCCCTCCACTTT
TRBJ1-1	TRBV20-1	-	few	CSAGENTEAFF	TGCAGTGCAGGGGAAAACACTGAAGCTTTCTTT
TRBJ1-5	TRBV27	TRBD1	-	CASSLSTGGNQPQHF	TGTGCCAGCAGTTTATCGACAGGGGGGAATCAGCCCCAGCATTTT
TRBJ2-3	TRBV5-4	-	-	CASSLGATASTDTQYF	TGTGCCAGCAGCTTGGGTGCTACCGCTAGCACAGATACGCAGTATTTT
TRBJ2-6	TRBV9	-	-	CASGYGANVLTF	TGTGCCTCGGGTTATGGGGCCAACGTCCTGACTTTC
TRBJ2-1	TRBV5-1	-	-	CASSFGGEQFF	TGCGCCAGCAGCTTTGGAGGTGAGCAGTTCTTC
TRBJ2-2	TRBV23-1	TRBD2	-	CASSQSRAGVTLYNTGELFF	TGCGCCAGCAGTCAATCTAGGGCGGGAGTCACCTTATACAACACCGGAGAGCTGTTTTTT
TRBJ1-1	TRBV2	TRBD1	few	CASNRDSTKEAFF	TGTGCCAGCAACCGGGACAGTACAAAGGAAGCTTTCTTT
TRBJ2-1	TRBV6-5	-	once	CASSYDRTYNEQFF	TGTGCCAGCAGTTACGACAGAACCTACAATGAGCAGTTCTTC
TRBJ1-5	TRBV28	-	once	CASREGGDQPQHF	TGTGCCAGCAGGGAGGGAGGTGATCAGCCCCAGCATTTT
TRBJ2-3	TRBV7-3	TRBD2	-	CASSARTSGDSDTQYF	TGTGCCAGCAGCGCCCGGACTAGCGGGGACTCTGATACGCAGTATTTT
TRBJ1-6	TRBV9	TRBD1	-	CASSQGQGGNSPLHF	TGTGCCAGCAGCCAGGGACAGGGAGGGAATTCACCCCTCCACTTT
TRBJ2-5	TRBV6-5	-	once	CASSYADMGETQYF	TGTGCCAGCAGTTACGCGGACATGGGAGAGACCCAGTACTTC
TRBJ2-2	TRBV7-9	TRBD1	once	CASSFRTGVPTGELFF	TGTGCCAGCAGCTTCCGGACAGGTGTGCCCACCGGGGAGCTGTTTTTT
TRBJ2-5	TRBV5-1	TRBD2	-	CASILGLGRRETQYF	TGCGCCAGCATCCTTGGACTAGGCCGGAGAGAGACCCAGTACTTC
TRBJ1-1	TRBV6-5	TRBD1	-	CASSYGQGTKAFF	TGTGCCAGCAGTTACGGACAGGGGACGAAAGCTTTCTTT
TRBJ2-7	TRBV7-9	-	-	CASSHPALQVYEQYF	TGTGCCAGCAGCCACCCAGCGTTACAGGTATACGAGCAGTACTTC
TRBJ2-7	TRBV4-1	-	-	CASSQVPTGNYEQYF	TGCGCCAGCAGCCAAGTGCCGACTGGTAACTACGAGCAGTACTTC
TRBJ2-7	TRBV9	TRBD1	-	CASSVGTGNYEQYF	TGTGCCAGCAGCGTAGGGACAGGGAACTACGAGCAGTACTTC
TRBJ2-7	TRBV11-2	TRBD1	-	CASSLRGLFSYEQYF	TGTGCCAGCAGCTTAAGGGGGCTGTTCTCCTACGAGCAGTACTTC
TRBJ1-2	TRBV6-4	-	-	CASSPRGSSWGYTF	TGTGCCAGCAGCCCCCGGGGTTCAAGCTGGGGCTACACCTTC
TRBJ1-2	TRBV6-1	TRBD1	-	CASSRDRVASYTF	TGTGCCAGCAGTAGGGACAGGGTTGCTAGCTACACCTTC
TRBJ2-5	TRBV4-1	TRBD2	-	CASSQVGGGAGQTQYF	TGCGCCAGCAGCCAAGTGGGCGGGGGGGCCGGTCAGACCCAGTACTTC
TRBJ2-1	TRBV15	-	once	CATSRLLKTRYNEQFF	TGTGCCACCAGTAGGCTCCTCAAGACTCGATACAATGAGCAGTTCTTC